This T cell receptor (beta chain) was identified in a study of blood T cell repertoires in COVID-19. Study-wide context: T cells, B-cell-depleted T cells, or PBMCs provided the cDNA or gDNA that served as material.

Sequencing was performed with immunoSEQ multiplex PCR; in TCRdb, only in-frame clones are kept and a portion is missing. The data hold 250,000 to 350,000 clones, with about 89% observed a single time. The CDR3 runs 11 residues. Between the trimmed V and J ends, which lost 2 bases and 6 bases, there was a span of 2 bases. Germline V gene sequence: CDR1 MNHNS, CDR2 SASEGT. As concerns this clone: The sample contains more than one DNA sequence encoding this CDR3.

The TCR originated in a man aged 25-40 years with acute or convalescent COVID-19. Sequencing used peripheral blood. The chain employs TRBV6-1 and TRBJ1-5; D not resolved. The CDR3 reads CASSERQPQHF. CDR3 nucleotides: TGTGCCAGCAGTGAACGTCAGCCCCAGCATTTT.